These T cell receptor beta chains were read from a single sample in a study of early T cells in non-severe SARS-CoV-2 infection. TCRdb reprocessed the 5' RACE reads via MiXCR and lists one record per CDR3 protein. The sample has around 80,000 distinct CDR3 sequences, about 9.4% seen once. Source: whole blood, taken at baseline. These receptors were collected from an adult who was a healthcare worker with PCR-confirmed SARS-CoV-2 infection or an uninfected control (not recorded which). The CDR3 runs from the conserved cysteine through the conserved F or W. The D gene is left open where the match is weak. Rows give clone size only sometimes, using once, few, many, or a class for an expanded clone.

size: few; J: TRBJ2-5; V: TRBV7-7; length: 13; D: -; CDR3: CASSIQFRETQYF; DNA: TGTGCCAGCAGCATCCAGTTTCGGGAGACCCAGTACTTC
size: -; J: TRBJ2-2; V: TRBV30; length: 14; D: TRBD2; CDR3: CARSGLASTGELFF; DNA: TGTGCCCGATCGGGACTAGCGTCGACCGGGGAGCTGTTTTTT
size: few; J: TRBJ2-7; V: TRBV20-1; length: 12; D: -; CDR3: CSARKGPREQYF; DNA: TGCAGTGCCAGGAAGGGGCCGAGGGAGCAGTACTTC
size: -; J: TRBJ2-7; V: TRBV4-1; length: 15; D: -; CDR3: CASSQGVSAAYEQYF; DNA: TGCGCCAGCAGCCAAGGGGTTTCAGCGGCCTACGAGCAGTACTTC
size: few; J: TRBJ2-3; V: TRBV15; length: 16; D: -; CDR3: CATSREGAYSTDTQYF; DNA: TGTGCCACCAGCAGAGAGGGGGCATATAGCACAGATACGCAGTATTTT
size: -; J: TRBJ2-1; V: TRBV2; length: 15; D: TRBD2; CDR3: CASTPRTSGSDEQFF; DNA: TGTGCCAGCACCCCTCGGACTAGCGGGAGCGATGAGCAGTTCTTC
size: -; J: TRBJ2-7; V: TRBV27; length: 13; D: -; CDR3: CASSIRRNYEQYF; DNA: TGTGCCAGCAGTATCCGACGGAACTACGAGCAGTACTTC
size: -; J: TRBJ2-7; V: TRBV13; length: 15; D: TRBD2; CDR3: CASSPKRGASYEQYF; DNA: TGTGCCAGCAGCCCGAAGCGGGGCGCCTCCTACGAGCAGTACTTC
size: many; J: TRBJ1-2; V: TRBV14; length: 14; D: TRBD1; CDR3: CASSPLGTGYGYTF; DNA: TGTGCCAGCAGCCCCCTGGGGACAGGGTATGGCTACACCTTC
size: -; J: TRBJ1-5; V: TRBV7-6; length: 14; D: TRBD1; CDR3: CASSLRTGNQPQHF; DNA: TGTGCCAGCAGCCTCAGGACAGGAAATCAGCCCCAGCATTTT
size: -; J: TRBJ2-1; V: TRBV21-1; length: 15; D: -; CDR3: CASRKGVSFINEQFF; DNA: TGTGCCAGCCGAAAGGGGGTGTCGTTTATTAATGAGCAGTTCTTC
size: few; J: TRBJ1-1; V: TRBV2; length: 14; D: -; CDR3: CAVVLVGRNTEAFF; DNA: TGTGCCGTGGTGCTGGTGGGACGAAACACTGAAGCTTTCTTT
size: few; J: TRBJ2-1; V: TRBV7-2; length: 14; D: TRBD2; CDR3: CASSLPTSGRRQFF; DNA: TGTGCCAGCAGCTTACCGACTAGCGGGAGGAGGCAGTTCTTC
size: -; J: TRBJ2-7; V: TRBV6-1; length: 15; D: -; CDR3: CASSEAEDNSYEQYF; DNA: TGTGCCAGCAGTGAAGCGGAGGACAACTCCTACGAGCAGTACTTC
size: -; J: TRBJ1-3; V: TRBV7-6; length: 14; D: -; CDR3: CASSLSVVGNTIYF; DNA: TGTGCCAGCAGCTTATCCGTCGTTGGAAACACCATATATTTT
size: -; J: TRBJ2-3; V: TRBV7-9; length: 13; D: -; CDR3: CASSAAATDTQYF; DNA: TGTGCCAGCAGCGCGGCCGCGACAGATACGCAGTATTTT
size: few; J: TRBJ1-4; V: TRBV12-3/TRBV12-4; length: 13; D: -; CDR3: CASSFGGNEKLFF; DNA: TGTGCCAGCAGTTTTGGGGGAAATGAAAAACTGTTTTTT
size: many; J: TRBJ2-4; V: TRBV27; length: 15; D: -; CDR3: CASSLGGAAKNIQYF; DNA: TGTGCCAGCAGTTTAGGAGGGGCGGCCAAAAACATTCAGTACTTC
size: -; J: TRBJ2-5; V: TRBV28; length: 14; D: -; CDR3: CASSPIGRRETQYF; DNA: TGTGCCAGCAGTCCAATCGGGCGGCGAGAGACCCAGTACTTC
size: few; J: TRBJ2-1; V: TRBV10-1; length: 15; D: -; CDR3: CASSQNLGRLDEQFF; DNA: TGCGCCAGCAGCCAGAATCTCGGGAGACTCGATGAGCAGTTCTTC
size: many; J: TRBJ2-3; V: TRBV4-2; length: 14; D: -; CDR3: CASSQVGHQDTQYF; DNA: TGTGCCAGCAGCCAAGTGGGACATCAAGATACGCAGTATTTT
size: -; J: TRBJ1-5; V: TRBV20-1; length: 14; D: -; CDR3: CSARPGRGNQPQHF; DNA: TGCAGTGCTAGACCAGGGAGGGGTAATCAGCCCCAGCATTTT
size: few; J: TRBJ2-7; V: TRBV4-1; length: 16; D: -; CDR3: CASSQDPAGYPYEQYF; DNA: TGCGCCAGCAGCCAAGATCCGGCGGGGTACCCTTACGAGCAGTACTTC
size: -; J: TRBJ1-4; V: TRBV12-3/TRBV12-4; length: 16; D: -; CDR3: CASSLALGGGNEKLFF; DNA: TGTGCCAGCAGTTTAGCGCTCGGGGGGGGTAATGAAAAACTGTTTTTT
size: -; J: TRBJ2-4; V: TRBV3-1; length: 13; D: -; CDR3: CASSDYSKNIQYF; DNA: TGTGCCAGCAGCGACTACTCCAAAAACATTCAGTACTTC
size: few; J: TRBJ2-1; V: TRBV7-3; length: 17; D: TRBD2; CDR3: CASSLSPLAGGPDEQFF; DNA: TGTGCCAGCAGCTTAAGCCCCCTAGCGGGAGGTCCGGATGAGCAGTTCTTC
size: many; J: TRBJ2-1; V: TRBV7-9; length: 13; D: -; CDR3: CADEGEKWGRQFF; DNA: TGTGCCGATGAGGGGGAAAAATGGGGCCGGCAGTTCTTC
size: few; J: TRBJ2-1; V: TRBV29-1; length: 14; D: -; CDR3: CSQTTARSYNEQFF; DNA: TGCAGCCAGACGACGGCGCGCTCCTACAATGAGCAGTTCTTC
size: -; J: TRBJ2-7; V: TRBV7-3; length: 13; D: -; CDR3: CASSADRSGEQYF; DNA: TGTGCCAGCAGCGCCGACAGGTCAGGAGAGCAGTACTTC
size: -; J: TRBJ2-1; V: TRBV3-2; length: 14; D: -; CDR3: CASSQGGRVNEQFF; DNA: TGTGCCAGCAGCCAAGGCGGGAGGGTCAATGAGCAGTTCTTC
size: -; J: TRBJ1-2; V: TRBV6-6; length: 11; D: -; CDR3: CASSYSLDYTF; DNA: TGTGCCAGCAGTTACTCTCTAGACTACACCTTC
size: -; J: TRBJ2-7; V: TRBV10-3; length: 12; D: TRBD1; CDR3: CAISDRDDEQYF; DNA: TGTGCCATCAGCGACAGGGACGACGAGCAGTACTTC
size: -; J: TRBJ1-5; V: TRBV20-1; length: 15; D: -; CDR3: CSARVGTYSNQPQHF; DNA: TGCAGTGCTAGAGTGGGGACTTATAGCAATCAGCCCCAGCATTTT
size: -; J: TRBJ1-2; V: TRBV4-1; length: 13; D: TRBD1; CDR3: CASSQGGGVGYTF; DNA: TGCGCCAGCAGCCAAGGAGGGGGCGTTGGCTACACCTTC
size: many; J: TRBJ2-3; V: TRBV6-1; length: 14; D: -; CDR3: CASSEWSATDTQYF; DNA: TGTGCCAGCAGTGAATGGAGCGCCACAGATACGCAGTATTTT
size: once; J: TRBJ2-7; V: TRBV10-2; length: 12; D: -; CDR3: CASRDPSYEQYF; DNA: TGCGCCAGCAGGGATCCCTCCTACGAGCAGTACTTC
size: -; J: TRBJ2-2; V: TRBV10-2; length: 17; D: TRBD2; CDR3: CASSESGTSSNTGELFF; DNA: TGCGCCAGCAGTGAATCCGGGACTAGCAGTAACACCGGGGAGCTGTTTTTT
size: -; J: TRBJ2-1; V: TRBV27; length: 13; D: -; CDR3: CASSWDSGAEQFF; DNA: TGTGCCAGCAGTTGGGACAGCGGGGCTGAGCAGTTCTTC
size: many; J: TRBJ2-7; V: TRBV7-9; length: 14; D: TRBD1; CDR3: CASSPTGKNYEQYF; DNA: TGTGCCAGCAGCCCGACAGGGAAAAACTACGAGCAGTACTTC
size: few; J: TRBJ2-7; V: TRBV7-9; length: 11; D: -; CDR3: CASSQAYEQYF; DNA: TGTGCCAGCAGTCAAGCATACGAGCAGTACTTC
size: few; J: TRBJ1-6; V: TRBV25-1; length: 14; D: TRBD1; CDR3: CASNQDRENSPLHF; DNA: TGTGCCAGCAACCAGGACAGGGAGAATTCACCCCTCCACTTT
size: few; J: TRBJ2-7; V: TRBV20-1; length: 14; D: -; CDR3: CSAPGVGAPGEQYF; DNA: TGCAGTGCCCCAGGGGTCGGGGCTCCGGGCGAGCAGTACTTC
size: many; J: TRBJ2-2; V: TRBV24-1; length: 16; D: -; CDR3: CATRDTAGTNTGELFF; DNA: TGTGCCACCAGGGATACGGCGGGAACGAACACCGGGGAGCTGTTTTTT
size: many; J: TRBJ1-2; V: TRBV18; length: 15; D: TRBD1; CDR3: CASSPENRGLYGYTF; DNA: TGTGCCAGCTCACCAGAAAACAGGGGGCTCTATGGCTACACCTTC
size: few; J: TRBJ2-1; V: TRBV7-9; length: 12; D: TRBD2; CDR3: CAKSSGDDEQFF; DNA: TGTGCCAAGAGTAGCGGGGACGATGAGCAGTTCTTC
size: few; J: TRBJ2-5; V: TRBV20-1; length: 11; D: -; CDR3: CSARDRETQYF; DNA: TGCAGTGCTAGAGACCGAGAGACCCAGTACTTC
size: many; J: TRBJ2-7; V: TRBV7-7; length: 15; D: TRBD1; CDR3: CASSFGTGDTYEQYF; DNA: TGTGCCAGCAGCTTTGGGACAGGGGACACCTACGAGCAGTACTTC
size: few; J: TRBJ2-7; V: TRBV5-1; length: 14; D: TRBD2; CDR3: CASSLELARNWQYF; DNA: TGCGCCAGCAGCTTGGAACTAGCGAGAAACTGGCAGTACTTC
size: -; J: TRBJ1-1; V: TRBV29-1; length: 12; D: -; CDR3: CSVEEGGTEAFF; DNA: TGCAGCGTTGAAGAAGGAGGCACTGAAGCTTTCTTT
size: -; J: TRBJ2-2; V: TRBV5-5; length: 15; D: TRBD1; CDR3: CASSFRQGWTGELFF; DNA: TGTGCCAGCAGCTTCCGACAGGGTTGGACCGGGGAGCTGTTTTTT
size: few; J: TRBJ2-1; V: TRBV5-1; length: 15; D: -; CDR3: CASTLGQGRIYEQFF; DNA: TGCGCCAGCACCCTAGGGCAGGGCCGTATTTATGAGCAGTTCTTC
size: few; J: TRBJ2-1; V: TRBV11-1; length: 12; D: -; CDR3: CASSFGSRQQFF; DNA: TGTGCCAGCAGCTTTGGGAGCCGGCAACAGTTCTTC
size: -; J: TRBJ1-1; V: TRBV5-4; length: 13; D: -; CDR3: CASSLPRNTEAFF; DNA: TGTGCCAGCAGCTTGCCCAGGAACACTGAAGCTTTCTTT
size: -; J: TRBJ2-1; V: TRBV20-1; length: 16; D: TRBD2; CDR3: CSALNLRLAGDNEQFF; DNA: TGCAGTGCTCTAAACCTAAGGCTAGCGGGAGACAATGAGCAGTTCTTC